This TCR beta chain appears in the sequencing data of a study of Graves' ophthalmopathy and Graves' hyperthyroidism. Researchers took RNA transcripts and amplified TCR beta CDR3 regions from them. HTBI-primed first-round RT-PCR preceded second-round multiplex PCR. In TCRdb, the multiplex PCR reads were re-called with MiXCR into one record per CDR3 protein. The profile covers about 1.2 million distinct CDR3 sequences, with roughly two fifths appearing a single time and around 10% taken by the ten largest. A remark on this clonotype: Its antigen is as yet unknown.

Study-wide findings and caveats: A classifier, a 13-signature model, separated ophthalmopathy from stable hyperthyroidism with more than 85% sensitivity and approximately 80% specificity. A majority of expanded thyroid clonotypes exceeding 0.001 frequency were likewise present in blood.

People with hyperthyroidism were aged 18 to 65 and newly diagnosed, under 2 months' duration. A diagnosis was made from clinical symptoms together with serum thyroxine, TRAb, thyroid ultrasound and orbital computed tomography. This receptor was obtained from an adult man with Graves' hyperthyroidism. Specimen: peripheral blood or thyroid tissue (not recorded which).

The CDR3 sequence is CASSYRRQGVDYGYTF. Here the CDR3 DNA reads TGTGCCAGCAGTTACCGACGACAGGGGGTTGACTATGGCTACACCTTC. The rearrangement uses TRBV27 and TRBJ1-2; TRBD1 aligns across 9 bases. Germline CDR1 and CDR2: MNHEY and SMNVEV (reference sequence). V shed 4 bases and J 3 bases; nucleotides not matched to a gene: 9. The CDR3 consists of 16 residues.